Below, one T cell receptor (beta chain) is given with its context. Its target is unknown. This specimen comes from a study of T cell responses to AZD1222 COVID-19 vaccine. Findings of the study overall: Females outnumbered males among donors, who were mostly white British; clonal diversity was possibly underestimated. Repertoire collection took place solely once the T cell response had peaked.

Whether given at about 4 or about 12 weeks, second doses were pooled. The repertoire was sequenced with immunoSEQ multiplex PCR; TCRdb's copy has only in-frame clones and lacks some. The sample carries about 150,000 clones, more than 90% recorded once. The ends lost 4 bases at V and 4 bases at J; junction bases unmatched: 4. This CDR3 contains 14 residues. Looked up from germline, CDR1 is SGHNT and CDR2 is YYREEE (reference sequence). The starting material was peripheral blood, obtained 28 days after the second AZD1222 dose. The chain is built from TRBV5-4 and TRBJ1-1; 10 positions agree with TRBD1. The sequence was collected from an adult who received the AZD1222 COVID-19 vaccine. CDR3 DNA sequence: TGTGCCAGCAGCCTAAGGGACAGGGGCACTGAAGCTTTCTTT. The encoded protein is CASSLRDRGTEAFF.